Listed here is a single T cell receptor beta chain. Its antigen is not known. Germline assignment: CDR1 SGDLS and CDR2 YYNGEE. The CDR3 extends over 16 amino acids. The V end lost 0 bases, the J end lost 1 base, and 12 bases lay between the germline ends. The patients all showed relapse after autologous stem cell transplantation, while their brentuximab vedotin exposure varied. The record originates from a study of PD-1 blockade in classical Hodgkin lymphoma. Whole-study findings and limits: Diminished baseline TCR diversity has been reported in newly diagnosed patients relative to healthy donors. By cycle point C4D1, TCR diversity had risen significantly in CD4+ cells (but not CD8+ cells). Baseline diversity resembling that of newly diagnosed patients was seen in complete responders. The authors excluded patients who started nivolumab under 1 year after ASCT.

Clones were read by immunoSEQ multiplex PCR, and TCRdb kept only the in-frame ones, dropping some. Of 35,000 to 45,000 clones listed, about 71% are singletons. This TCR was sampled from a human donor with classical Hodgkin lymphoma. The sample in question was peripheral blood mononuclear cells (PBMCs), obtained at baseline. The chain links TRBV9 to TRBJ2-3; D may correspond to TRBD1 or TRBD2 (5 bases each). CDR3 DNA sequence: TGTGCCAGCAGCGTAGGGGGGACGGTTGGCACAGATACGCAGTATTTT. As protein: CASSVGGTVGTDTQYF.